This T cell receptor beta chain was sequenced during a study of blood T cell repertoires in COVID-19. The count of this clone is one. Measured with immunoSEQ multiplex PCR; TCRdb has only the in-frame clones, and not every one. The sample records about 150,000 clones, 80% to 90% being singletons. What was sequenced was peripheral blood. This TCR came from a woman in her seventies with acute or convalescent COVID-19.

CDR3 loop: CAWSVQGGNTIYF. CDR3 sequence (DNA): TGTGCCTGGAGTGTACAGGGGGGAAACACCATATATTTT. The chain has TRBV30 and TRBJ1-3; 7 bases are a match to TRBD1. The CDR3 has 13 residues. With 0 bases clipped from V and 4 bases from J, the junction kept 0 bases outside the gene matches. CDR1 GTSNPN and CDR2 SVGIG come from the germline V gene (reference sequence). Full variable domain (missing parts from reference TRBV30 and TRBJ1-3): SQTIHQWPATLVQPVGSPLSLECTVEGTSNPNLYWYRQAAGRGLQLLFYSVGIGQISSEVPQNLSASRPQDRQFILSSKKLLLSDSGFYLCAWSVQGGNTIYFGEGSWLTVV.